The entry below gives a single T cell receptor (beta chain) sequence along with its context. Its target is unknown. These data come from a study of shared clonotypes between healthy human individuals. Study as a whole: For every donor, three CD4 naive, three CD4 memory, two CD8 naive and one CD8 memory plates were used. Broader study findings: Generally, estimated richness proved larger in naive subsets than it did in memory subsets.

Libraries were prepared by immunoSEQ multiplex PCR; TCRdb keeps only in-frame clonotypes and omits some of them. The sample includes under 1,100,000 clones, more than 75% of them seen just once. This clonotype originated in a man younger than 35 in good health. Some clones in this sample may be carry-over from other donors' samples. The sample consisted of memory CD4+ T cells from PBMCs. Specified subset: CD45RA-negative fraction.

CDR3 in amino acids: CASSPYLRGREGFF. CDR3 coding DNA: TGTGCCAGCAGTCCTTATCTCCGGGGGCGAGAGGGGTTCTTC. The V call is TRBV6-1, the J call TRBJ2-1; perhaps D is TRBD1 or TRBD2 (6 bases each). Trimming left V 5 bases short and J 15 bases short, with 23 bases between. Germline assignment: CDR1 MNHNS and CDR2 SASEGT. The CDR3 contains 14 residues.